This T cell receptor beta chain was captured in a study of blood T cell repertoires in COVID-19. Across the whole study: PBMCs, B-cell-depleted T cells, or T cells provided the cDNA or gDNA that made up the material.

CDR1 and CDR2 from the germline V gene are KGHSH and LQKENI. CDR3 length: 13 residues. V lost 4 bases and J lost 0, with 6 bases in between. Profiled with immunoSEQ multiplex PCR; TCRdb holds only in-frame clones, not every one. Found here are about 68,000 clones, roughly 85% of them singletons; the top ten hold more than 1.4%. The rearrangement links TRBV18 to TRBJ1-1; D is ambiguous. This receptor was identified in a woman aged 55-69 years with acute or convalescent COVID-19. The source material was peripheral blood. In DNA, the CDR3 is TGTGCCAGCTCACGGGAGTTGAACACTGAAGCTTTCTTT. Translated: CASSRELNTEAFF.